The source of this TCR beta chain is a study of identical twins (dated by TCRdb to 2015 to 2016). Notes on the research overall: To test whether fetal clonotypes persist, this study deep-sequenced TCR alpha and beta repertoires from monozygotic twins, from unrelated adults of various ages, and from cord blood. To rule out contamination, the twin experiments were replicated at different times with different library preparation protocols.

Library preparation used 5' RACE. The listed sequencing device is Illumina HiSeq 2000. Template switching introduced a universal primer binding site; the final cDNA contained a unique molecular identifier, enabling accurate counting of TCR cDNA molecules. Specific primers in the conserved constant-segment region were used to synthesize first-strand cDNA for the TCR alpha and beta chains. Each cDNA library was double barcoded, with a SMART-Mk sample barcode plus Illumina barcodes, to control for contamination. Two successive PCR steps introduced TruSeq adapter sequences along with Illumina sample barcodes. The TCR alpha and beta cDNA libraries were sequenced on the Illumina HiSeq platform using custom primers. The authors processed their data as follows. Unique molecular identifiers were extracted from raw reads with MiGEC, and CDR3 positions were determined with MiXCR. Recombination models were inferred per individual with the repgenHMM and IGoR tools using an EM algorithm. The analysis of shared clonotypes was done with the tcR package in R, with sharing normalized by the product of cloneset sizes. To study raw recombination without the effects of thymic and clonal selection, out-of-frame nonproductive sequences were analyzed. The raw public data were reprocessed by TCRdb itself: fastp quality trimming at Q25, MiXCR clonotype calling, in-frame beta chains only. Entries that share a CDR3 protein sequence are merged under the most common genes and DNA. TCRdb's processing, not the study's, gives the V and J calls here. Recorded for this sample are about 390,000 distinct CDR3 sequences; 7% to 9.5% of them occurred a single time. 8.5% to 10% of the sample is taken by the ten largest.

Note on this clonotype: The target of this receptor is not known. No base-level quality is on record; no much larger clone is a single base apart.

The CDR3 runs 16 residues from the cysteine to the phenylalanine. Only the CDR3 region is kept as DNA, spanning 48 bases read in frame from base 1. The germline V gene (reference sequence) yields MNHNY for CDR1 and SVGAGI for CDR2. The trim is 8 bases for V and 0 bases for J, with a gap of 18 bases between the germline ends. Every donor was a healthy Caucasian. The researchers also sequenced three unrelated adults who were not twins: a male aged 18 to 29, a male aged 50 to 59, and a female aged 50 to 59. Using Miltenyi CD45RO+ enrichment and human naive T-cell isolation kits, memory (CD45RO+) and naive T cells were isolated from PBMC. Overall study outcomes, separate from this receptor: Out-of-frame TCR alpha sequences shared between twins showed an excess of low generation-probability sequences compared with coincidental sharing between unrelated individuals. Recombination models systematically underestimated out-of-frame TCR alpha sharing in monozygotic twins but agreed with sharing between unrelated individuals. Abundant cord blood beta clonotypes had fewer insertions, young adult naive repertoires showed a similar but weaker trend, and memory repertoires showed no such trend. Excess twin sharing in beta out-of-frame sequences was weaker because fewer shared sequences lowered the signal-to-noise ratio. Because the same donors could not be followed over many years, conclusions were based on cross-sectional statistical analysis. Invariant T cells such as MAIT and iNKT could partly confound zero-insertion analyses, though diverse VJ usage argued against this for most clonotypes.

Sequences were obtained from naive T cells sorted from blood. What this sample's cell subset or site label stands for: cells isolated with a human naive T-cell isolation kit. The chain is made from TRBV6-6 and TRBJ2-3, with the D gene too uncertain to name. The sequence was obtained from a woman aged 50 to 60 in good health. CDR3 sequence: CASRNRRASSTDTQYF. DNA sequence: TGTGCCAGCCGAAATCGTAGGGCCTCTAGCACAGATACGCAGTATTTT.